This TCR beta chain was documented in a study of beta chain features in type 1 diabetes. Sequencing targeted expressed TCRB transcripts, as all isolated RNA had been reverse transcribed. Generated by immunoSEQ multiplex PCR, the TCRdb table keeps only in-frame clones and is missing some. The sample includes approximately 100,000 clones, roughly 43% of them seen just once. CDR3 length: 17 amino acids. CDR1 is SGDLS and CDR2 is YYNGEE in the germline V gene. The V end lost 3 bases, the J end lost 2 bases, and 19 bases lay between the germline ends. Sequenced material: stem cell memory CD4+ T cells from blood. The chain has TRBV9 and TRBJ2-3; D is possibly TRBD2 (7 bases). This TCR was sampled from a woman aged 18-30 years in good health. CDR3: CASSALIGRGATDTQYF. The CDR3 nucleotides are TGTGCCAGCAGCGCCCTAATAGGACGGGGGGCCACAGATACGCAGTATTTT. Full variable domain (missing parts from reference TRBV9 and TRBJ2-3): DSGVTQTPKHLITATGQRVTLRCSPRSGDLSVYWYQQSLDQGLQFLIQYYNGEERAKGNILERFSAQQFPDLHSELNLSSLELGDSALYFCASSALIGRGATDTQYFGPGTRLTVL.